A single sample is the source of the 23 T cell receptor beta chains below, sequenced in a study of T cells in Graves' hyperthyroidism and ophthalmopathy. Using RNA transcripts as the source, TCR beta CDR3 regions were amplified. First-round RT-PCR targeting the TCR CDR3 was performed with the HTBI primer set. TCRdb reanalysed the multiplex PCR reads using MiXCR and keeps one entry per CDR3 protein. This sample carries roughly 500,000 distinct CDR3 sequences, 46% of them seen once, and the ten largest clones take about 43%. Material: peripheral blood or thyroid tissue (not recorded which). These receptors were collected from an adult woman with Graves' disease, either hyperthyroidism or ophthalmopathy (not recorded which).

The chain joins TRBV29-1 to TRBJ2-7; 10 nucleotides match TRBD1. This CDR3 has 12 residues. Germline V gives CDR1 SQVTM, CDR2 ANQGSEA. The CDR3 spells CRSGQGTYEQYF. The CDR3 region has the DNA TGCAGATCGGGACAGGGGACCTACGAGCAGTACTTC.

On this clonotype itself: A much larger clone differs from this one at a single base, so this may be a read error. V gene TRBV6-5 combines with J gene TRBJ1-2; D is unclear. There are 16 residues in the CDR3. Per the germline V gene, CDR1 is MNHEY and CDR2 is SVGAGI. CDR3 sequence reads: CAISYGRQTSNYGYTF. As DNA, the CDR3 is TGTGCCATCAGTTACGGGCGTCAAACGTCTAACTATGGCTACACCTTC.

For the CDR3, the DNA is TGCGCCAGCAGTGAGGGCGGAATAAATCAGCCCCAGCATTTT. Amino acids: CASSEGGINQPQHF. The V gene is TRBV10-2, the J gene TRBJ1-5; D is unclear. The V gene's germline CDR1 is WSHSY and CDR2 SAAADI. The CDR3 is made up of 14 amino acids. V gave up 2 bases and J gave up 4 bases, with 9 bases separating them.

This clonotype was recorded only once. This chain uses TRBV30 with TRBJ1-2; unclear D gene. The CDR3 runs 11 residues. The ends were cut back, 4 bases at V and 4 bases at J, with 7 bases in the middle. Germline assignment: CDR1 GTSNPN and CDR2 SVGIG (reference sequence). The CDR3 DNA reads TGTGCCTGGACCCTTCCCTATGGCTACACCTTC. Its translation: CAWTLPYGYTF.

The CDR3 reads CATASPGLNTGELFF. In DNA, the CDR3 is TGTGCCACCGCCAGCCCGGGACTGAACACCGGGGAGCTGTTTTTT. This chain joins TRBV10-3 and TRBJ2-2; tentatively, D is TRBD2 (6 bases). Germline V gene data show CDR1 as ENHRY and CDR2 as SYGVKD. Trimming removed 10 bases at V and 1 base at J, with 16 bases between. The CDR3 runs to 15 residues.

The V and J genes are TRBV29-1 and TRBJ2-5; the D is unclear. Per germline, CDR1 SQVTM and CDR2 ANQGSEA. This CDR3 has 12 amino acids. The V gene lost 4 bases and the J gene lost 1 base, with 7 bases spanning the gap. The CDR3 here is CSVGGIQETQYF. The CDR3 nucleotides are TGCAGCGTTGGGGGTATCCAAGAGACCCAGTACTTC.

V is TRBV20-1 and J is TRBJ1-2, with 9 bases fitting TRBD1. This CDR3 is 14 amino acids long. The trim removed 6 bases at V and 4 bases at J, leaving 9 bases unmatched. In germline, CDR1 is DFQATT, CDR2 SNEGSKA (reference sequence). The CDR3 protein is CSAGQGTIPYGYTF. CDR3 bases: TGCAGTGCGGGACAGGGTACAATTCCCTATGGCTACACCTTC.

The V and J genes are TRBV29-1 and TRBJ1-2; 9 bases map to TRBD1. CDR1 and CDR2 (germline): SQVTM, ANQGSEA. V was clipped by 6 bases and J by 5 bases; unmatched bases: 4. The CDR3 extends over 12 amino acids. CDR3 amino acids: CSVGTGLYGYTF. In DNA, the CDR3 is TGCAGCGTCGGGACAGGGTTATATGGCTACACCTTC. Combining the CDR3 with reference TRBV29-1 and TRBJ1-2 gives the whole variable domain SAVISQKPSRDICQRGTSLTIQCQVDSQVTMMFWYRQQPGQSLTLIATANQGSEATYESGFVIDKFPISRPNLTFSTLTVSNMSPEDSSIYLCSVGTGLYGYTFGSGTRLTVV.

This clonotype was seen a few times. Here the CDR3 DNA reads TGCGCCAGCAGCTTGGCAGGGACTAGCGGCTCCTACGAGCAGTACTTC. Amino acid sequence: CASSLAGTSGSYEQYF. The chain uses TRBV5-1 and TRBJ2-7, with 11 nucleotides matching TRBD2. After removal of 0 bases from V and 0 bases from J, the junction contained 2 bases not matched to a gene. Germline values: CDR1 SGHRS, CDR2 YFSETQ. The CDR3 totals 16 residues.

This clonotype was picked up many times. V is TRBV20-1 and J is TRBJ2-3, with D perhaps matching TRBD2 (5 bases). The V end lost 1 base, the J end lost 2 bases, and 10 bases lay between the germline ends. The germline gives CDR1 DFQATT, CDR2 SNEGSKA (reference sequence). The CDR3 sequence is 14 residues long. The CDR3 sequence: CSARASGFTDTQYF. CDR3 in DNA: TGCAGTGCTAGAGCGTCGGGGTTCACAGATACGCAGTATTTT.

The CDR3 loop is CATSDLPETQYF. The CDR3 DNA follows: TGTGCCACCAGTGACCTCCCAGAGACCCAGTACTTC. V usage is TRBV24-1 and J usage is TRBJ2-5; D unclear. The germline V gene has CDR1 KGHDR and CDR2 SFDVKD. The CDR3 length is 12 residues. V lost 4 bases to trimming and J lost 4 bases, with 6 bases between them.

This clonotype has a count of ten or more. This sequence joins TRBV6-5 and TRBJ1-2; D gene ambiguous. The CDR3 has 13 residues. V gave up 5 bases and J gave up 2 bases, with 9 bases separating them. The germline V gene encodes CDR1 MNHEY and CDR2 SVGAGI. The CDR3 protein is CASSRGPNYGYTF. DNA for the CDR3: TGTGCCAGCAGTCGAGGACCAAACTATGGCTACACCTTC.

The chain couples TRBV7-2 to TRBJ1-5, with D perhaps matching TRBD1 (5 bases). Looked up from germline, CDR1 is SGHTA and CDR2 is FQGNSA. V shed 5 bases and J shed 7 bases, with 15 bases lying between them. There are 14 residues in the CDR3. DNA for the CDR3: TGTGCCAGCAGCCCCCGGGCGGGGGGACAGCCCCAGCATTTT. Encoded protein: CASSPRAGGQPQHF.

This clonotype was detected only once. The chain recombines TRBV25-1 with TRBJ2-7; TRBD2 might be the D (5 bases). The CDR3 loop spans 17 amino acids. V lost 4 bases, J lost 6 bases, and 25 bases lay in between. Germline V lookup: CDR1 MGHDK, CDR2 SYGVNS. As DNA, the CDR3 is TGTGCCAGCAGTGCTAGAGATAGGTTAGCGCGAGGTCGCGAGCAGTACTTC. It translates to CASSARDRLARGREQYF.

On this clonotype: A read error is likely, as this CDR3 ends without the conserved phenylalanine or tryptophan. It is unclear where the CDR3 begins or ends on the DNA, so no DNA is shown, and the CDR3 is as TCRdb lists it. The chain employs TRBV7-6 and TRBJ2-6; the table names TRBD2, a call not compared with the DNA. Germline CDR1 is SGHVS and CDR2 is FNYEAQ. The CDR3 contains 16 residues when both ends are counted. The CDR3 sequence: CASSLGSLGTSGRHRS.

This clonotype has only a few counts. The CDR3 DNA reads as TGTGCCAGCAGCTTAGGCTGGGCGTCCACCGGGGAGCTGTTTTTT. Its protein product is CASSLGWASTGELFF. The chain combines TRBV7-2 with TRBJ2-2; D is undetermined. Germline V gives CDR1 SGHTA, CDR2 FQGNSA. Trimming removed 1 base from V and 4 bases from J, with 10 bases in between. This CDR3 has 15 amino acids. Looking up the rest from reference TRBV7-2 and TRBJ2-2 gives the full variable domain: GAGVSQSPSNKVTEKGKDVELRCDPISGHTALYWYRQSLGQGLEFLIYFQGNSAPDKSGLPSDRFSAERTGGSVSTLTIQRTQQEDSAVYLCASSLGWASTGELFFGEGSRLTVL.

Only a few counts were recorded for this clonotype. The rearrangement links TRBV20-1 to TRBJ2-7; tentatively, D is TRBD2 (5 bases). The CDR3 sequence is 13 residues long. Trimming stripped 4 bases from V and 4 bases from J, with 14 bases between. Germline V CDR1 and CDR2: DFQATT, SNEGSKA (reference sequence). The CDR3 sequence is CSATSGGLYEQYF. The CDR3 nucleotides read TGCAGTGCTACTTCTGGAGGTCTTTACGAGCAGTACTTC.

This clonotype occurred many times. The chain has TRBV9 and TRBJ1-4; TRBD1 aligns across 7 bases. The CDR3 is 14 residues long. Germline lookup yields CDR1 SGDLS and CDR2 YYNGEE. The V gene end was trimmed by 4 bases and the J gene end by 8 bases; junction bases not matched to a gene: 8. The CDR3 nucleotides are TGTGCCAGCAGCCCCCAGGGGGGCGACGAAAAACTGTTTTTT. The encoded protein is CASSPQGGDEKLFF.

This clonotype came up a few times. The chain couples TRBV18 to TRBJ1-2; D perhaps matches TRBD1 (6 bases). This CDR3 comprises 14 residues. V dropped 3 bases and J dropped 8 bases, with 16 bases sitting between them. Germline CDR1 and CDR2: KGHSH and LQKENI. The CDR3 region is CASSPDAGAYGYTF. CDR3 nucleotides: TGTGCCAGCTCACCCGACGCAGGGGCGTACGGCTACACCTTC.

CDR3 residues: CASRSSGSPGADTQYF. The CDR3 bases are TGCGCCAGCAGGAGTAGCGGGAGCCCCGGGGCAGATACGCAGTATTTT. The chain uses TRBV5-1 and TRBJ2-3, with TRBD2 matching over 9 bases. This CDR3 spans 16 amino acids. CDR1 is SGHRS, CDR2 YFSETQ, per germline. The J segment lost 4 bases and the V segment lost 5 bases, leaving 11 bases of the junction unmatched.

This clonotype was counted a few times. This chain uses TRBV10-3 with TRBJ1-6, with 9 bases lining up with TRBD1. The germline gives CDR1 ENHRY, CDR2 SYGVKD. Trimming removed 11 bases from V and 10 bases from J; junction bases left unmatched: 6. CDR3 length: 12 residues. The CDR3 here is CASQGADSPLHF. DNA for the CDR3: TGTGCCTCACAGGGGGCAGACTCACCCCTCCACTTT.

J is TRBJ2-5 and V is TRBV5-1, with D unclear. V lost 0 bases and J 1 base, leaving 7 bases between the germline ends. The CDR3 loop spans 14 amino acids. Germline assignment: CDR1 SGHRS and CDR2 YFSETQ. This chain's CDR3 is CASSLERIQETQYF. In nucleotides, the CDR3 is TGCGCCAGCAGCTTGGAACGGATCCAAGAGACCCAGTACTTC.

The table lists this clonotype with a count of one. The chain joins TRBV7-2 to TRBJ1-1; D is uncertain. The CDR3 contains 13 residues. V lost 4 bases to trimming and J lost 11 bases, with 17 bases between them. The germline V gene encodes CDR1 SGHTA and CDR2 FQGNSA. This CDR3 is CASSSGPGVSAFF. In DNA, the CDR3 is TGTGCCAGCAGCTCCGGACCAGGAGTCTCGGCTTTCTTT.